Each of the 32 T cell receptor beta chains below was sequenced from the same sample in a study of cytomegalovirus exposure and HLA in healthy donors. TCRdb keeps only in-frame clones here, not all; method: immunoSEQ multiplex PCR. The table shows some 170,000 clones, with approximately 86% occurring only once. The source material was PBMCs. The receptors here all came from a young man in good health and CMV-seropositive.

This clone has a single count. The V gene is TRBV29-1, the J gene TRBJ1-2; 8 nucleotides match TRBD1. J was trimmed by 2 bases and V by 8 bases; bases with no gene match: 1. The CDR3 is 11 amino acids. Germline CDR1 and CDR2: SQVTM and ANQGSEA. CDR3 in amino acids: CSTGGNYGYTF. The DNA for the CDR3 is TGCAGCACAGGGGGGAACTATGGCTACACCTTC.

This sequence joins TRBV7-9 and TRBJ1-1, with 8 bases lining up with TRBD1. The J segment lost 5 bases and the V segment lost 3 bases, leaving 5 bases of the junction unmatched. This CDR3 is 14 amino acids long. The germline V gene encodes CDR1 SEHNR and CDR2 FQNEAQ (reference sequence). The CDR3 DNA sequence: TGTGCCAGCAGCTTGGAACAGGGGGGTACTGAAGCTTTCTTT. This gives the protein CASSLEQGGTEAFF.

J is TRBJ2-7 and V is TRBV20-1; TRBD1 aligns across 8 bases. V shed 7 bases and J 3 bases; nucleotides not matched to a gene: 2. Germline CDR1 and CDR2: DFQATT and SNEGSKA (reference sequence). The CDR3 loop spans 11 amino acids. In DNA, the CDR3 is TGCAGTGTCGACAGGGGCTACGAGCAGTACTTC. Protein product: CSVDRGYEQYF.

The chain links TRBV7-9 to TRBJ2-7; 7 nucleotides agree with TRBD2. The J segment lost 5 bases and the V segment lost 0 bases, leaving 1 base of the junction unmatched. The CDR3 is 13 residues long. Germline assignment: CDR1 SEHNR and CDR2 FQNEAQ (reference sequence). This CDR3 reads CASSLAGGNEQYF. CDR3 DNA: TGTGCCAGCAGCTTAGCGGGAGGGAACGAGCAGTACTTC.

The chain has TRBV9 and TRBJ2-3, with D possibly being TRBD2 (7 bases). The CDR3 runs 16 residues. V was pared by 0 bases and J by 0 bases, with 11 bases between. The germline CDR1 and CDR2 sequences are SGDLS and YYNGEE. The CDR3, as DNA: TGTGCCAGCAGCGTAGCTGGGGGGGCCAGCACAGATACGCAGTATTTT. As protein: CASSVAGGASTDTQYF.

The genes are TRBV15 and TRBJ2-5; D perhaps matches TRBD1 (5 bases). CDR3 length: 15 residues. Trimming took 0 bases from V and 5 from J, leaving 13 bases between them. CDR1 is LNHNV and CDR2 is YYDKDF in the germline V gene (reference sequence). As DNA, the CDR3 is TGTGCCACCAGCAGAGACGGCAGGGCCTTCGAGACCCAGTACTTC. It yields the protein CATSRDGRAFETQYF.

The chain carries TRBV20-1 and TRBJ1-2; TRBD1 might be the D (5 bases). Germline CDR1 and CDR2: DFQATT and SNEGSKA (reference sequence). The CDR3 length is 10 residues. V lost 4 bases and J lost 10, with 10 bases in between. The CDR3 spells CSAIRTPYTF. CDR3 bases: TGCAGTGCTATCCGGACACCCTACACCTTC.

The V gene is TRBV5-4, the J gene TRBJ2-4, with 12 bases aligning to TRBD2. Germline V gives CDR1 SGHNT, CDR2 YYREEE (reference sequence). The CDR3 is made up of 16 amino acids. After removal of 4 bases from V and 3 bases from J, the junction contained 5 bases not matched to a gene. The CDR3 sequence is CASSPSGGAGKNIQYF. CDR3 in DNA: TGTGCCAGCAGCCCTAGCGGGGGGGCCGGCAAAAACATTCAGTACTTC.

The CDR3 loop is CASSLSRGNTEAFF. For the CDR3, the DNA is TGTGCCAGCAGTTTATCGCGGGGGAACACTGAAGCTTTCTTT. The V and J genes are TRBV27 and TRBJ1-1; no reliable D call. Germline CDR1 and CDR2: MNHEY and SMNVEV (reference sequence). CDR3 length: 14 amino acids. Trimming took 0 bases from V and 1 from J, leaving 6 bases between them.

This clone was picked up many times. The chain combines TRBV19 with TRBJ1-2; D possibly corresponds to TRBD1 (5 bases). The germline V gene encodes CDR1 LNHDA and CDR2 SQIVND (reference sequence). The CDR3 contains 14 residues. The ends were cut back, 4 bases at V and 8 bases at J, with 17 bases in the middle. The CDR3 DNA is TGTGCCAGTAGTAGTGGACATTCGGAGGGAGGCTACACCTTC. This sequence encodes CASSSGHSEGGYTF.

This clone was counted only a few times. This chain links TRBV30 with TRBJ1-5, with D maybe TRBD1 (5 bases). This CDR3 has 11 amino acids. Germline lookup yields CDR1 GTSNPN and CDR2 SVGIG (reference sequence). The V and J ends lost 0 bases and 12 bases respectively, with 9 bases between them. CDR3: CAWSVGGHQHF. In DNA, the CDR3 is TGTGCCTGGAGTGTCGGCGGACACCAGCATTTT.

V and J are TRBV11-2 and TRBJ2-1; D gene uncertain. Germline CDR1 is SGHAT and CDR2 is FQNNGV. Deletions cut 5 bases from V and 0 bases from J, with 11 bases between. CDR3 length equals 15 residues. The CDR3 protein is CASSPTRSSYNEQFF. The DNA for the CDR3 is TGTGCCAGCAGCCCAACTCGGAGCTCCTACAATGAGCAGTTCTTC.

The chain joins TRBV19 to TRBJ1-5, with TRBD1 matching over 9 bases. Per the germline V gene, CDR1 is LNHDA and CDR2 is SQIVND (reference sequence). With V trimmed by 5 bases and J by 3 bases, 8 bases remained unmatched. This CDR3 contains 16 residues. CDR3 coding DNA: TGTGCCAGTAGTCCCTTGGACAGGGGCTCCAATCAGCCCCAGCATTTT. It is translated as CASSPLDRGSNQPQHF. The full variable domain, with the rest looked up from reference TRBV19 and TRBJ1-5, is DGGITQSPKYLFRKEGQNVTLSCEQNLNHDAMYWYRQDPGQGLRLIYYSQIVNDFQKGDIAEGYSVSREKKESFPLTVTSAQKNPTAFYLCASSPLDRGSNQPQHFGDGTRLSIL.

CDR3 sequence: CASSLATGWDTEAFF. CDR3 coding DNA: TGTGCCAGCAGCTTAGCCACAGGGTGGGACACTGAAGCTTTCTTT. V usage is TRBV7-8 and J usage is TRBJ1-1, with D possibly TRBD1 on 6 matching bases. The CDR3 loop spans 15 amino acids. Germline V CDR1 and CDR2: SGHVS, FQNEAQ. Trimming pared 0 bases from V and 3 bases from J, leaving 11 bases between.

This clone showed up just a few times. The genes are TRBV4-3 and TRBJ1-2, with TRBD1 as a possible D gene (5 bases). This CDR3 contains 15 residues. CDR1 LGHNA and CDR2 YSLEER come from the germline V gene. With 4 bases removed from V and 4 bases from J, the gap between germline ends came to 16 bases. This CDR3 reads CASSPTLGEAYGYTF. In DNA form, the CDR3 reads TGCGCCAGCAGCCCTACCTTAGGGGAGGCCTATGGCTACACCTTC.

The V gene is TRBV7-9, the J gene TRBJ1-1, with D possibly being TRBD1 (6 bases). V lost 1 base to trimming and J lost 4 bases, with 13 bases between them. Looked up from germline, CDR1 is SEHNR and CDR2 is FQNEAQ (reference sequence). This CDR3 has 15 residues. This chain's CDR3 is CASSLDGGAGTEAFF. In DNA, the CDR3 is TGTGCCAGCAGCTTAGATGGGGGCGCGGGCACTGAAGCTTTCTTT.

This sequence joins TRBV5-5 and TRBJ1-2, with TRBD1 matching 8 bases. V lost 4 bases, J lost 5 bases, and 7 bases stayed unmatched. Germline values: CDR1 SGHKS, CDR2 YYEKEE (reference sequence). The CDR3 totals 14 residues. The CDR3, as DNA: TGTGCCAGCAGCATCGGGACAGGAGTTTATGGCTACACCTTC. Its protein is CASSIGTGVYGYTF.

The chain combines TRBV18 with TRBJ1-2; TRBD1 might be the D (6 bases). The V end was cut by 5 bases, the J end by 3 bases, with 16 bases between. Per germline, CDR1 KGHSH and CDR2 LQKENI. This CDR3 has 15 residues. CDR3 sequence (DNA): TGTGCCAGCTCAGACATTCAACAGGGATACTATGGCTACACCTTC. It codes for CASSDIQQGYYGYTF.

The chain couples TRBV19 to TRBJ2-1; tentative D call: TRBD2 (6 bases). The CDR3 is 13 amino acids. Germline lookup yields CDR1 LNHDA and CDR2 SQIVND (reference sequence). The V gene lost 8 bases and the J gene lost 6 bases, with 14 bases spanning the gap. As DNA, the CDR3 is TGTGCCAGTGGAAGCGGGTCAGGCAATGAGCAGTTCTTC. Translated: CASGSGSGNEQFF.

This clone was recorded a few times. This rearrangement joins TRBV5-1 to TRBJ1-5; D ambiguous. Germline-derived CDR1 and CDR2 are SGHRS and YFSETQ. The length of the CDR3 is 15 residues. V was cut by 0 bases and J by 0 bases, with 7 bases left in between. CDR3 coding DNA: TGCGCCAGCAGCTTGGACACGGGTAGCAATCAGCCCCAGCATTTT. Protein: CASSLDTGSNQPQHF.

The rearrangement links TRBV30 to TRBJ2-4, with 9 bases fitting TRBD1. Germline V gene data show CDR1 as GTSNPN and CDR2 as SVGIG (reference sequence). Germline trimming cut 1 base from V and 3 bases from J; bases unmatched to any gene: 10. This CDR3 is 17 amino acids long. CDR3 coding DNA: TGTGCCTGGAGTGAGGAGACAGGGGGAATCGGCAAAAACATTCAGTACTTC. Protein product: CAWSEETGGIGKNIQYF.

This clone was seen only a few times. The chain combines TRBV27 with TRBJ1-2; 7 bases line up with TRBD1. In germline, CDR1 is MNHEY, CDR2 SMNVEV (reference sequence). The CDR3 totals 14 residues. V shed 3 bases, J shed 5 bases, and the junction held 6 bases outside the gene matches. CDR3 loop: CASSLGRGFYGYTF. CDR3 bases: TGTGCCAGCAGTTTGGGCAGGGGGTTTTATGGCTACACCTTC.

The chain is built from TRBV9 and TRBJ2-5, with TRBD1 matching over 11 bases. Germline V gene sequence: CDR1 SGDLS, CDR2 YYNGEE. V lost 2 bases to trimming and J lost 5 bases; unmatched junction nucleotides: 11. The CDR3 spans 17 residues. The CDR3 protein is CASSVSLGQGAGETQYF. The CDR3 DNA follows: TGTGCCAGCAGCGTGAGCCTCGGACAGGGGGCTGGGGAGACCCAGTACTTC. Drawing the rest from reference TRBV9 and TRBJ2-5, the complete variable domain is DSGVTQTPKHLITATGQRVTLRCSPRSGDLSVYWYQQSLDQGLQFLIQYYNGEERAKGNILERFSAQQFPDLHSELNLSSLELGDSALYFCASSVSLGQGAGETQYFGPGTRLLVL.

V is TRBV5-1 and J is TRBJ2-7, with a tentative D call TRBD2 (6 bases). The CDR3 totals 11 residues. V lost 6 bases and J 4 bases, leaving 8 bases between the germline ends. CDR1 is SGHRS and CDR2 is YFSETQ in the germline V gene. CDR3 in DNA: TGCGCCAGCACCGGGGGTTACGAGCAGTACTTC. Its translation is CASTGGYEQYF.

The chain couples TRBV7-9 to TRBJ2-5, with 9 bases identical to TRBD1. Germline assignment: CDR1 SEHNR and CDR2 FQNEAQ (reference sequence). The CDR3 runs 16 residues. With V trimmed by 4 bases and J by 5 bases, 11 bases remained unmatched. This chain's CDR3 is CASSSGAGQGMETQYF. Here the CDR3 DNA reads TGTGCCAGCAGCTCAGGGGCGGGACAGGGTATGGAGACCCAGTACTTC.

The chain joins TRBV28 to TRBJ2-2; 7 bases agree with TRBD2. This CDR3 has 17 residues. The junction had 9 bases not matched to a gene; V was cut back by 4 bases and J by 1 base. Germline CDR1 is MDHEN and CDR2 is SYDVKM. CDR3 amino acids: CASSSREPPMNTGELFF. CDR3 coding DNA: TGTGCCAGCAGTTCGCGGGAGCCACCTATGAACACCGGGGAGCTGTTTTTT.

The chain carries TRBV11-2 and TRBJ1-3; D gene unclear. V was shortened by 4 bases and J by 0 bases, with 7 bases between the two germline ends. There are 14 residues in the CDR3. CDR1 SGHAT and CDR2 FQNNGV come from the germline V gene. DNA of the CDR3: TGTGCCAGCAGCTCATCAAACTCTGGAAACACCATATATTTT. Translated, it gives CASSSSNSGNTIYF.

This clone was recorded only once. The V call is TRBV15, the J call TRBJ2-1; 12 nucleotides align to TRBD2. The V and J ends lost 1 base and 5 bases, in that order; junction bases with no gene match: 9. CDR1 is LNHNV, CDR2 YYDKDF, per germline (reference sequence). The CDR3 has 18 residues. Here the CDR3 DNA reads TGTGCCACCAGCAGAGGTAGGCGCCTAGCGGGAGGGCACAATGAGCAGTTCTTC. Amino acids: CATSRGRRLAGGHNEQFF.

The V call is TRBV7-2, the J call TRBJ2-1; 7 nucleotides align to TRBD2. Germline trimming cut 2 bases from V and 9 bases from J; bases unmatched to any gene: 4. The CDR3 length is 13 residues. Germline assignment: CDR1 SGHTA and CDR2 FQGNSA. CDR3 bases: TGTGCCAGCAGCTTACGGCGGGAGAGTGAGCAGTTCTTC. Translated: CASSLRRESEQFF.

The J gene is TRBJ2-1, the V gene TRBV9, with TRBD2 identical over 7 bases. CDR3 length equals 15 residues. The germline CDR1 and CDR2 sequences are SGDLS and YYNGEE. V lost 4 bases and J lost 3; bases outside the gene matches: 7. The CDR3 protein is CASSTGGRNYNEQFF. The CDR3 DNA follows: TGTGCCAGCAGCACAGGCGGGAGAAACTACAATGAGCAGTTCTTC.

This chain uses TRBV21-1 with TRBJ1-6; the D call in the table, TRBD1, was not verified against the DNA. TRBV21-1 is listed as a pseudogene. The CDR3 extends over 14 amino acids. The CDR3 reads CASSPRQGGSPLHF. As DNA, the CDR3 is TGTGCCAGCAGCCCCCGGCAGGGTGGGTCACCCCTCCACTTT.

This chain connects TRBV5-1 to TRBJ1-5; D remains ambiguous. This CDR3 is built from 15 residues. Germline CDR1 is SGHRS and CDR2 is YFSETQ. With 0 bases removed from V and 2 bases from J, the gap between germline ends came to 9 bases. Written as DNA, the CDR3 is TGCGCCAGCAGCTTGGGTGCGGGCGGCAATCAGCCCCAGCATTTT. Translated, it gives CASSLGAGGNQPQHF.